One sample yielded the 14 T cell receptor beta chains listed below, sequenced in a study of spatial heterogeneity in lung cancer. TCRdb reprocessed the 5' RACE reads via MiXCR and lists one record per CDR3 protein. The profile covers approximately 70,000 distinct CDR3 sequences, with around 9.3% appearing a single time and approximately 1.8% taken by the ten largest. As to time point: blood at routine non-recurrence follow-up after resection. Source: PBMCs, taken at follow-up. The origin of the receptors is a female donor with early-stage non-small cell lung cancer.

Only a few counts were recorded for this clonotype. CDR3: CASSLRLPSNTGELFF. CDR3 sequence (DNA): TGCGCCAGCAGCTTACGACTTCCATCGAACACCGGGGAGCTGTTTTTT. The chain employs TRBV5-1 and TRBJ2-2; D is ambiguous. The CDR3 spans 16 residues. Looked up from germline, CDR1 is SGHRS and CDR2 is YFSETQ. V lost 2 bases, J lost 0 bases, and 11 bases lay in between.

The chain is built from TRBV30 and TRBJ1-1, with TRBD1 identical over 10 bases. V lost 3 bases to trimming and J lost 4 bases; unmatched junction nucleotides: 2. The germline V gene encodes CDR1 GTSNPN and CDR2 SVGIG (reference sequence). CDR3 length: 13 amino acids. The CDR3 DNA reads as TGTGCCTGGAGGGGACAGGGGAGCACTGAAGCTTTCTTT. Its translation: CAWRGQGSTEAFF. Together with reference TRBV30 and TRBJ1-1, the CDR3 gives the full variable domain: SQTIHQWPATLVQPVGSPLSLECTVEGTSNPNLYWYRQAAGRGLQLLFYSVGIGQISSEVPQNLSASRPQDRQFILSSKKLLLSDSGFYLCAWRGQGSTEAFFGQGTRLTVV.

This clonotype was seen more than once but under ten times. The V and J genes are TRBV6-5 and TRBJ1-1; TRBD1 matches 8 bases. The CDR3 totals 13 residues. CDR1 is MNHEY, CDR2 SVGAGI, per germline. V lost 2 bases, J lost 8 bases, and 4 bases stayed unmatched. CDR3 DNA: TGTGCCAGCAGTTACGACAGGGGCGCGGAAGCTTTCTTT. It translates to CASSYDRGAEAFF.

The CDR3 loop is CASNEQGATAFF. CDR3 bases: TGTGCCAGCAACGAACAGGGGGCGACGGCTTTCTTT. This sequence joins TRBV11-1 and TRBJ1-1; TRBD1 matches at 9 bases. Germline CDR1 SGHAT, CDR2 FQDESV (reference sequence). With V trimmed by 7 bases and J by 11 bases, 8 bases remained unmatched. The CDR3 covers 12 residues. The variable domain in full, with the rest retrieved from reference TRBV11-1 and TRBJ1-1, is EAEVAQSPRYKITEKSQAVAFWCDPISGHATLYWYRQILGQGPELLVQFQDESVVDDSQLPKDRFSAERLKGVDSTLKIQPAELGDSAMYLCASNEQGATAFFGQGTRLTVV.

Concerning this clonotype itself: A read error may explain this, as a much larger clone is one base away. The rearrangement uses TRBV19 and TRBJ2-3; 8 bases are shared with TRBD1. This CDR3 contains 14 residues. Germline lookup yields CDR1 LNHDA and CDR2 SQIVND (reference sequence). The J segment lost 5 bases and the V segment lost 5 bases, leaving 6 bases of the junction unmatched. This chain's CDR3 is CASSSTGDRDTQYF. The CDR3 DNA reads TGTGCCAGTAGTTCGACAGGGGATAGAGATACGCAGTATTTT.

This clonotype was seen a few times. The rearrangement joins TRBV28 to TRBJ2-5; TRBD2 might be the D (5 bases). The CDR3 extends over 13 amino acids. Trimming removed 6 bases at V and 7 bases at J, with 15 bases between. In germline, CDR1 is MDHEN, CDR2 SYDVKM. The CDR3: CASRRIPAGTQYF. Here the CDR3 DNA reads TGTGCCAGCAGGCGGATACCCGCGGGGACCCAGTACTTC.

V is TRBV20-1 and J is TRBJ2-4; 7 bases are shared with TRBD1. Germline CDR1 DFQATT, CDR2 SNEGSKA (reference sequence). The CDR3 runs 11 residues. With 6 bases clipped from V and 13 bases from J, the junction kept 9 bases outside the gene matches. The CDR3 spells CSALSRGKQYF. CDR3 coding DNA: TGCAGTGCCCTGAGCAGGGGGAAGCAGTACTTC.

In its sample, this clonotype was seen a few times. This chain's CDR3 is CSARAPAEQYF. In DNA, the CDR3 is TGCAGTGCTAGAGCCCCCGCCGAGCAGTACTTC. The chain couples TRBV20-1 to TRBJ2-7; D gene unclear. This CDR3 comprises 11 residues. CDR1 is DFQATT and CDR2 is SNEGSKA in the germline V gene (reference sequence). Trimming left V 1 base short and J 6 bases short, with 7 bases between.

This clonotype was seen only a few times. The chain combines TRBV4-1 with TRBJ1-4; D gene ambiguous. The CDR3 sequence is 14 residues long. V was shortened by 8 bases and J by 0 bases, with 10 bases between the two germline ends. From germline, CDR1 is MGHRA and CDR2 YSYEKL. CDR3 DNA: TGCGCCAGCGCGGGAGGGTCAACTAATGAAAAACTGTTTTTT. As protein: CASAGGSTNEKLFF.

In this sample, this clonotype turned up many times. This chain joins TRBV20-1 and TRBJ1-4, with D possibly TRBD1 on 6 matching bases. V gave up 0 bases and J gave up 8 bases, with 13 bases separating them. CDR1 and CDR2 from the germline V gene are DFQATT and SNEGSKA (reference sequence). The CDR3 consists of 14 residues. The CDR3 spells CSARDLGGSEKLFF. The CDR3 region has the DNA TGCAGTGCTAGAGATTTAGGGGGGTCGGAAAAACTGTTTTTT.

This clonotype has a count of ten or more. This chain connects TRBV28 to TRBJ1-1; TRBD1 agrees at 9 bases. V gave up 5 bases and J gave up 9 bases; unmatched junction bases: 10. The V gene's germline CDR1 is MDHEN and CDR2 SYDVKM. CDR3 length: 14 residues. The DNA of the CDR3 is TGTGCCAGCAGTCCCCCACAAGGGACAGGGAAAGCTTTCTTT. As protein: CASSPPQGTGKAFF.

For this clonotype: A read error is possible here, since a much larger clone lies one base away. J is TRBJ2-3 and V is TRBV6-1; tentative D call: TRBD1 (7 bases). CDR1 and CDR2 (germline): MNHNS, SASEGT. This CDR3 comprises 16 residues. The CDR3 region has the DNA TGTGCCAGCAGCCTTACGACAGGGCGGGGCACAGATACGCGGTATTTT. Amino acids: CASSLTTGRGTDTRYF.

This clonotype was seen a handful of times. CDR3 DNA sequence: TGTGCCAGCAGCCAAGTTGGGAGGGGACAACCTAACTATGGCTACACCTTC. Amino acid sequence: CASSQVGRGQPNYGYTF. V usage is TRBV4-2 and J usage is TRBJ1-2; tentative D call: TRBD1 (6 bases). The V end lost 1 base, the J end lost 0 bases, and 15 bases lay between the germline ends. The CDR3 sequence is 17 residues long. Germline CDR1 and CDR2: LGHNA and YNFKEQ.

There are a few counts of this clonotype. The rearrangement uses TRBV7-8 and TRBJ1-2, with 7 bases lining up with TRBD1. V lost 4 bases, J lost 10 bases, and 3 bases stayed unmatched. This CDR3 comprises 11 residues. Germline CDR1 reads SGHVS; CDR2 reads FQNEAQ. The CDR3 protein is CASSSGQAYTF. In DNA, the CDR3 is TGTGCCAGCAGCTCAGGACAGGCCTACACCTTC. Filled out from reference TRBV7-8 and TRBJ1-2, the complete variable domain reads GAGVSQSPRYKVAKRGQDVALRCDPISGHVSLFWYQQALGQGPEFLTYFQNEAQLDKSGLPSDRFFAERPEGSVSTLKIQRTQQEDSAVYLCASSSGQAYTFGSGTRLTVV.